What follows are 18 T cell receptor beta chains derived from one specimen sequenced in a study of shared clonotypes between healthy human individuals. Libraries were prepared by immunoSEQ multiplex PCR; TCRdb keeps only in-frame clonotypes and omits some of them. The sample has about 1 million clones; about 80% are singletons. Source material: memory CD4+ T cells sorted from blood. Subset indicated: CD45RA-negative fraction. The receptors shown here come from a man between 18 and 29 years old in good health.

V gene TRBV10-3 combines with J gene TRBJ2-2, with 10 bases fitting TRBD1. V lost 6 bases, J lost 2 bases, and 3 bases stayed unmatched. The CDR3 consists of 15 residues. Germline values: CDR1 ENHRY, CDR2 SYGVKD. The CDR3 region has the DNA TGTGCCATCAGCCGGGACAGGGGAAACACCGGGGAGCTGTTTTTT. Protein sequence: CAISRDRGNTGELFF.

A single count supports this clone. The CDR3 reads CASKQGALSYEQYF. CDR3 DNA: TGCGCCAGCAAACAGGGGGCGCTTAGCTACGAGCAGTACTTC. The genes are TRBV4-1 and TRBJ2-7; 9 bases agree with TRBD1. Germline lookup yields CDR1 MGHRA and CDR2 YSYEKL. V trimming: 7 bases; J trimming: 3 bases; junction bases outside the gene matches: 7. This CDR3 is built from 14 residues.

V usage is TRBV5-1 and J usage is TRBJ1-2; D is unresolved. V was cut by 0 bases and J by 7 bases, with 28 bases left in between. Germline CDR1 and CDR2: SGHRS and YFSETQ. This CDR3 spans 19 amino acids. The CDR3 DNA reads TGCGCCAGCAGCTTGGGGATGGTAGAGGGTGTCGCCAGAACTGGTGGCTACACCTTC. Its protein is CASSLGMVEGVARTGGYTF.

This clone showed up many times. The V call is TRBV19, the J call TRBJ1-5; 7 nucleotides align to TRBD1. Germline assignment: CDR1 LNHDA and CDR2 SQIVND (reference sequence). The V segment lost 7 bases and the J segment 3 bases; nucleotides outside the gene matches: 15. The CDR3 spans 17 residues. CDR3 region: CASIGGPDFQINQPQHF. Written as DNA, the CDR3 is TGTGCCAGTATAGGGGGCCCGGATTTCCAAATCAATCAGCCCCAGCATTTT.

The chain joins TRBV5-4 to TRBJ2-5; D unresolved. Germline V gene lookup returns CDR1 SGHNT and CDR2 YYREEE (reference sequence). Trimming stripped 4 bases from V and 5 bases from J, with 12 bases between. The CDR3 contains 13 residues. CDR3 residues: CASSRTDRETQYF. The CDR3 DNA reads TGTGCCAGCAGCCGGACCGATAGGGAGACCCAGTACTTC. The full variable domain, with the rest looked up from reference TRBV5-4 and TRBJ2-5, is ETGVTQSPTHLIKTRGQQVTLRCSSQSGHNTVSWYQQALGQGPQFIFQYYREEENGRGNFPPRFSGLQFPNYSSELNVNALELDDSALYLCASSRTDRETQYFGPGTRLLVL.

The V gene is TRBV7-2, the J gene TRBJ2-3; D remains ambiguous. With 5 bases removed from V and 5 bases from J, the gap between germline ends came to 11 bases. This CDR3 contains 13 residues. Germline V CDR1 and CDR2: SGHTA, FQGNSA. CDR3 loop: CASSASSRDTQYF. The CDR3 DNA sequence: TGTGCCAGCAGCGCGTCGTCGAGAGATACGCAGTATTTT.

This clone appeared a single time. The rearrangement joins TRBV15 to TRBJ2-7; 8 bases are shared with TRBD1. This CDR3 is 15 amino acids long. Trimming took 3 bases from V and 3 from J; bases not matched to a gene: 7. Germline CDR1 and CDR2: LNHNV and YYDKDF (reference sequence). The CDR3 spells CATSREPGQVYEQYF. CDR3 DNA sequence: TGTGCCACCAGCAGGGAACCGGGACAGGTCTACGAGCAGTACTTC.

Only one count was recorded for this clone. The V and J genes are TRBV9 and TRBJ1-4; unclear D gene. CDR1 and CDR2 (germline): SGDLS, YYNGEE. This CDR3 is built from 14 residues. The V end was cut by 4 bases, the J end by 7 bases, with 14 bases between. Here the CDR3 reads CASSSWAATEKLFF. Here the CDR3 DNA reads TGTGCCAGCAGCTCTTGGGCGGCGACTGAAAAACTGTTTTTT.

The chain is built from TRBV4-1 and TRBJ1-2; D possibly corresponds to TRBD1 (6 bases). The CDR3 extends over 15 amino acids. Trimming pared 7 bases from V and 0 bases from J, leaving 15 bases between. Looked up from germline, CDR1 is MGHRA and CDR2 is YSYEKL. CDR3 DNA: TGCGCCAGCACCTGGGGGGGGGCCACTAACTATGGCTACACCTTC. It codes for CASTWGGATNYGYTF.

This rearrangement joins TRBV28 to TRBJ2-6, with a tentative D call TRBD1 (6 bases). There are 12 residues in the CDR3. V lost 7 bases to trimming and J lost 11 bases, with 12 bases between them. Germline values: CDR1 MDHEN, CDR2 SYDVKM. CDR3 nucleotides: TGTGCCAGCAACGGGGACACCTACGTCCTGACTTTC. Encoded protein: CASNGDTYVLTF.

CDR3 in DNA: TGCAGCGGGTCGGGGAGCGGGGGAGTCTCCGGGGAGCTGTTTTTT. Translated: CSGSGSGGVSGELFF. The V and J genes are TRBV29-1 and TRBJ2-2, with TRBD2 identical over 8 bases. This CDR3 contains 15 residues. V lost 7 bases and J lost 6; bases outside the gene matches: 13. CDR1 SQVTM and CDR2 ANQGSEA come from the germline V gene.

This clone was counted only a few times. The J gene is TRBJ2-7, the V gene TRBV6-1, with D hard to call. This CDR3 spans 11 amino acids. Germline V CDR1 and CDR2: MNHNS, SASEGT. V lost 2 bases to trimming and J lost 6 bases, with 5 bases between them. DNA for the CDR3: TGTGCCAGCAGTGAAAGGACCGAGCAGTACTTC. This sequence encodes CASSERTEQYF.

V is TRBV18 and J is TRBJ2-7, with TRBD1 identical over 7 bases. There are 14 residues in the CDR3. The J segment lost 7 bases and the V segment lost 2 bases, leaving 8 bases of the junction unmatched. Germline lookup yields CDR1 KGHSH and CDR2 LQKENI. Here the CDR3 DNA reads TGTGCCAGCTCACCAAGACAGGGAGAGGAGGAGCAGTACTTC. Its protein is CASSPRQGEEEQYF.

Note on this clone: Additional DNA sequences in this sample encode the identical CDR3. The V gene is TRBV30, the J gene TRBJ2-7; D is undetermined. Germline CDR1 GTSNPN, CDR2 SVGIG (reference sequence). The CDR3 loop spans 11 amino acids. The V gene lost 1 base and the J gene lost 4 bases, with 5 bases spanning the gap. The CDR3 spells CAWSGQYEQYF. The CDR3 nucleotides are TGTGCCTGGAGTGGACAATACGAGCAGTACTTC.

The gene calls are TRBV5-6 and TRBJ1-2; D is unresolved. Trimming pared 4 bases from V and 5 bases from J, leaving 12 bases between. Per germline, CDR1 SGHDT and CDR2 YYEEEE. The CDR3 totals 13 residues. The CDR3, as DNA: TGTGCCAGCAGCCCGACTGTTCCTTATGGCTACACCTTC. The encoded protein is CASSPTVPYGYTF.

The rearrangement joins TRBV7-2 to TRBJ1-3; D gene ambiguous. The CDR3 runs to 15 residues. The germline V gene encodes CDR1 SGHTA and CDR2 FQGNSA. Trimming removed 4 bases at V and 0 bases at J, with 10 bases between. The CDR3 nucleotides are TGTGCCAGCAGCTCTAGCCGGTACTCTGGAAACACCATATATTTT. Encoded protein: CASSSSRYSGNTIYF.

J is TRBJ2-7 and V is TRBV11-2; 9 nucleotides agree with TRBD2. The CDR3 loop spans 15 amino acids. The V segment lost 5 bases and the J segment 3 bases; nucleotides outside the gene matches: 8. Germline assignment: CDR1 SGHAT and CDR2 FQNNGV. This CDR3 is CASSLSGGNYYEQYF. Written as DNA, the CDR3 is TGTGCCAGCAGCCTTAGCGGGGGAAACTACTACGAGCAGTACTTC.

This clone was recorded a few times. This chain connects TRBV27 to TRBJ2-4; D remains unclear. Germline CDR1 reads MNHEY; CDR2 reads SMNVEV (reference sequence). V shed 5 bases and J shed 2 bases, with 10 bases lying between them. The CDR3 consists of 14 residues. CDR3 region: CASSLLATKNIQYF. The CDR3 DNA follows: TGTGCCAGCAGTCTGTTGGCAACCAAAAACATTCAGTACTTC.